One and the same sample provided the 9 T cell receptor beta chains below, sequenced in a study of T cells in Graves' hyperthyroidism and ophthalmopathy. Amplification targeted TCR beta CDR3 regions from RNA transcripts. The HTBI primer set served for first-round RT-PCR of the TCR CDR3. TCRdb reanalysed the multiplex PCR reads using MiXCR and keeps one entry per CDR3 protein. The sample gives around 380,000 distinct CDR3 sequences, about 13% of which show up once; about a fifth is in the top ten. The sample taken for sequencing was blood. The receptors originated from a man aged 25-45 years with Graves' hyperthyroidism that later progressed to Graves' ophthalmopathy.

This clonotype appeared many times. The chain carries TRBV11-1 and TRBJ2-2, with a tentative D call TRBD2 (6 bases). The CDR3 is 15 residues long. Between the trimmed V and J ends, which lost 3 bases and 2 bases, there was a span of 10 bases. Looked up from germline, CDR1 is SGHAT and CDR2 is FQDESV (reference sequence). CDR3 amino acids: CASSFGGSNTGELFF. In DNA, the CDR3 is TGTGCCAGCAGCTTCGGAGGGTCCAACACCGGGGAGCTGTTTTTT.

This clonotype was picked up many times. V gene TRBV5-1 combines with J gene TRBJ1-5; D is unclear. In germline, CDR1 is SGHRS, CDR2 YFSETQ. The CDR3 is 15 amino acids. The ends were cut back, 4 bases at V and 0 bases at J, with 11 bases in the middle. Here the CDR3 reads CASSPGEYSNQPQHF. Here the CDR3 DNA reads TGCGCCAGCAGCCCCGGGGAGTATAGCAATCAGCCCCAGCATTTT.

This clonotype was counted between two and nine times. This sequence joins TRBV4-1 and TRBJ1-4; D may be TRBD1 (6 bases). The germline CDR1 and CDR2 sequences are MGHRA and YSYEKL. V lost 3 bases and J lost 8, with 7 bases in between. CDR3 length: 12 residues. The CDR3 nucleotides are TGCGCCAGCAGCCATCAGGGGGAAAAACTGTTTTTT. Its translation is CASSHQGEKLFF.

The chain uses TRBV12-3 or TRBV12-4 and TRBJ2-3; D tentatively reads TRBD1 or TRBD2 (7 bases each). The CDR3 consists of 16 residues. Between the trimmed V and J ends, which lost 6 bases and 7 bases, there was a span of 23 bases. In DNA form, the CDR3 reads TGTGCCAGCAGGATAAGGGCAGGGGGGGGGGATAATACGCAGTATTTT. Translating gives CASRIRAGGGDNTQYF.

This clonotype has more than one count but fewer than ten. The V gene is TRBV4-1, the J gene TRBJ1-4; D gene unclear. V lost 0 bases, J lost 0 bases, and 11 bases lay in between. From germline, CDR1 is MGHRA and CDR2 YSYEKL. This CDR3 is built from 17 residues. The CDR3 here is CASSQDSSSTTNEKLFF. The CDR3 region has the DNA TGCGCCAGCAGCCAAGATAGTTCCAGCACAACTAATGAAAAACTGTTTTTT.

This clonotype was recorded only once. Here the CDR3 reads CASRYGLTQETQYF. The CDR3 DNA reads TGCGCCAGCAGATATGGTTTAACCCAAGAGACCCAGTACTTC. The chain employs TRBV5-1 and TRBJ2-5, with D uncertain. The CDR3 consists of 14 residues. Germline loops: CDR1 SGHRS, CDR2 YFSETQ. V was clipped by 5 bases and J by 1 base, with 12 bases between them.

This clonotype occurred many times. The CDR3 protein is CASSVGTAEETQYF. CDR3 coding DNA: TGCGCCAGCAGCGTCGGGACAGCAGAAGAGACCCAGTACTTC. The genes are TRBV5-1 and TRBJ2-5, with 7 bases that match TRBD1. Germline lookup yields CDR1 SGHRS and CDR2 YFSETQ. Germline trimming cut 4 bases from V and 3 bases from J; bases unmatched to any gene: 6. CDR3 length equals 14 residues.

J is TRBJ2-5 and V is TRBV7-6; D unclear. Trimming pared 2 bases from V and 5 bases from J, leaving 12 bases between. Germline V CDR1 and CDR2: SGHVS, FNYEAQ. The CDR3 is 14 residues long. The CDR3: CASSLTMGMETQYF. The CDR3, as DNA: TGTGCCAGCAGCTTAACCATGGGGATGGAGACCCAGTACTTC.

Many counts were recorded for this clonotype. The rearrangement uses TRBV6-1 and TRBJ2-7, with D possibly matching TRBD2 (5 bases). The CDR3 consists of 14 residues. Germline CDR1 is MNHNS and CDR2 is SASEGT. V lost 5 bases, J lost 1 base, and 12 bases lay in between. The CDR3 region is CASSPRGSSYEQYF. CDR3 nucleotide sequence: TGTGCCAGCAGTCCTCGAGGGTCTTCCTACGAGCAGTACTTC.